These 20 T cell receptor beta chains were sequenced from one sample in a study of T cell responses to AZD1222 COVID-19 vaccine. The data were produced by immunoSEQ multiplex PCR, yet TCRdb's version contains in-frame clones alone and is incomplete. The profile covers about 160,000 clones, with around 87% appearing a single time and 4.3% taken by the ten largest. Sequences were derived from peripheral blood, sampled 28 days after the second AZD1222 dose. These receptors all stem from an adult who received the AZD1222 COVID-19 vaccine.

The chain employs TRBV2 and TRBJ1-1; D unclear. The CDR3 loop spans 11 amino acids. Trimming removed 1 base from V and 9 bases from J, with 6 bases in between. Germline assignment: CDR1 SNHLY and CDR2 FYNNEI. This chain's CDR3 is CASSEVGKAFF. The CDR3 nucleotides are TGTGCCAGCAGTGAAGTTGGGAAAGCTTTCTTT.

The rearrangement joins TRBV19 to TRBJ2-1; D is possibly TRBD2 (5 bases). Trimming stripped 8 bases from V and 7 bases from J, with 12 bases between. From germline, CDR1 is LNHDA and CDR2 SQIVND (reference sequence). The CDR3 extends over 12 amino acids. The CDR3 region is CASHGLANEQFF. The DNA for the CDR3 is TGTGCCAGTCACGGACTTGCGAATGAGCAGTTCTTC.

A few counts support this clone. CDR3 residues: CASSFSGVRQFF. CDR3 nucleotides: TGTGCCAGCAGTTTTTCAGGGGTCAGACAGTTCTTC. The chain carries TRBV27 and TRBJ2-1, with D tentatively TRBD1 (6 bases). V dropped 3 bases and J dropped 13 bases, with 13 bases sitting between them. Germline V lookup: CDR1 MNHEY, CDR2 SMNVEV (reference sequence). The CDR3 is made up of 12 amino acids.

This clone was detected only once. The J gene is TRBJ1-5, the V gene TRBV4-1, with D uncertain. The CDR3 is made up of 13 amino acids. Trimming removed 5 bases from V and 7 bases from J, with 12 bases in between. Germline V lookup: CDR1 MGHRA, CDR2 YSYEKL. The CDR3 nucleotides read TGCGCCAGCAGCGACGAGTTGTGGCAGCCCCAGCATTTT. It yields the protein CASSDELWQPQHF.

This chain joins TRBV6-5 and TRBJ1-5, with D perhaps matching TRBD1 (5 bases). Germline assignment: CDR1 MNHEY and CDR2 SVGAGI. Trimming stripped 8 bases from V and 7 bases from J, with 15 bases between. This CDR3 contains 13 residues. CDR3 loop: CASADSSMQPQHF. The CDR3 coding sequence is TGTGCCAGCGCCGACAGTTCCATGCAGCCCCAGCATTTT.

The rearrangement links TRBV6-5 to TRBJ1-6; 8 nucleotides line up with TRBD1. This CDR3 is built from 14 residues. Losses at the gene ends were 7 bases for V and 10 bases for J; bases not matched to a gene: 9. Germline loops: CDR1 MNHEY, CDR2 SVGAGI. CDR3 residues: CASMVGTGPSPLHF. CDR3 coding DNA: TGTGCCAGCATGGTGGGGACAGGACCCTCACCCCTCCACTTT.

This chain uses TRBV18 with TRBJ2-7, with 11 nucleotides matching TRBD1. Germline CDR1 is KGHSH and CDR2 is LQKENI. J lost 8 bases, V lost 9 bases, and 15 bases had no gene match. The CDR3 loop spans 15 amino acids. The CDR3 DNA is TGTGCCAGTTCCGGGACAGGGGGTTTCCCTACGCAGCAGTACTTC. It translates to CASSGTGGFPTQQYF.

This chain uses TRBV2 with TRBJ1-1, with 7 bases matching TRBD1. Germline CDR1 and CDR2: SNHLY and FYNNEI. J gave up 7 bases and V 4 bases, and 0 bases lay outside the gene matches. The CDR3 consists of 11 residues. In DNA, the CDR3 is TGTGCCAGCAGTGGACAGGGTGAAGCTTTCTTT. Protein: CASSGQGEAFF. Filled out from reference TRBV2 and TRBJ1-1, the complete variable domain reads EPEVTQTPSHQVTQMGQEVILRCVPISNHLYFYWYRQILGQKVEFLVSFYNNEISEKSEIFDDQFSVERPDGSNFTLKIRSTKLEDSAMYFCASSGQGEAFFGQGTRLTVV.

The table lists this clone with many counts. The rearrangement joins TRBV6-6 to TRBJ1-2; D gene ambiguous. The V gene lost 0 bases and the J gene lost 0 bases, with 5 bases spanning the gap. Germline-derived CDR1 and CDR2 are MNHNY and SVGAGI (reference sequence). The CDR3 length is 14 residues. The CDR3 DNA reads TGTGCCAGCAGTTACTCGGGAACTAACTATGGCTACACCTTC. Residues: CASSYSGTNYGYTF.

The chain has TRBV19 and TRBJ1-1; 8 nucleotides line up with TRBD1. Trimming took 5 bases from V and 6 from J; bases not matched to a gene: 8. This CDR3 region has 14 residues. Looked up from germline, CDR1 is LNHDA and CDR2 is SQIVND (reference sequence). The DNA for the CDR3 is TGTGCCAGTAGTCGTGGACAGGGTTCGCCTGAAGCTTTCTTT. It specifies CASSRGQGSPEAFF.

This rearrangement joins TRBV19 to TRBJ1-1, with D possibly being TRBD1 (5 bases). The CDR3 runs to 12 residues. V was pared by 5 bases and J by 5 bases, with 9 bases between. The germline gives CDR1 LNHDA, CDR2 SQIVND (reference sequence). In DNA form, the CDR3 reads TGTGCCAGTAGTTACCGGGGGACTGAAGCTTTCTTT. It yields the protein CASSYRGTEAFF.

This clone appeared a single time. This sequence joins TRBV6-5 and TRBJ1-5; D gene uncertain. The CDR3 spans 16 residues. With 0 bases removed from V and 2 bases from J, the gap between germline ends came to 11 bases. The germline gives CDR1 MNHEY, CDR2 SVGAGI. CDR3 residues: CASSYSPLPRNQPQHF. CDR3 nucleotide sequence: TGTGCCAGCAGTTACTCCCCTCTCCCCCGCAATCAGCCCCAGCATTTT.

The rearrangement links TRBV5-6 to TRBJ1-2; tentatively, D is TRBD1 (5 bases). Looked up from germline, CDR1 is SGHDT and CDR2 is YYEEEE. V was pared by 4 bases and J by 8 bases, with 12 bases between. The CDR3 spans 12 residues. CDR3 sequence: CASSIGVEGYTF. For the CDR3, the DNA is TGTGCCAGCAGCATAGGGGTGGAGGGCTACACCTTC.

This chain links TRBV9 with TRBJ2-3, with D possibly TRBD2 on 5 matching bases. V was shortened by 4 bases and J by 1 base, with 13 bases between the two germline ends. This CDR3 is 15 amino acids long. Germline CDR1 reads SGDLS; CDR2 reads YYNGEE. The CDR3 sequence: CASSRGSLGTDTQYF. The CDR3 nucleotides are TGTGCCAGCAGCCGGGGATCTCTCGGCACAGATACGCAGTATTTT.

This clone came up a few times. The chain carries TRBV7-2 and TRBJ2-6, with D unresolved. Germline CDR1 and CDR2: SGHTA and FQGNSA. The CDR3 is made up of 15 amino acids. V lost 1 base, J lost 7 bases, and 11 bases lay in between. The CDR3 DNA reads TGTGCCAGCAGCTTAGAATTGGGGTTAGCCAACGTCCTGACTTTC. Protein product: CASSLELGLANVLTF.

The chain links TRBV7-8 to TRBJ1-2; 7 nucleotides match TRBD1. The CDR3 consists of 13 residues. Per the germline V gene, CDR1 is SGHVS and CDR2 is FQNEAQ. The V segment lost 2 bases and the J segment 8 bases; nucleotides outside the gene matches: 5. The CDR3 here is CASSLPQGEGYTF. CDR3 sequence (DNA): TGTGCCAGCAGCTTACCCCAGGGGGAGGGCTACACCTTC.

This clone was recorded once. This chain links TRBV6-6 with TRBJ1-1; 8 positions agree with TRBD1. J gave up 6 bases and V 8 bases, and 17 bases lay outside the gene matches. Germline V gene data show CDR1 as MNHNY and CDR2 as SVGAGI (reference sequence). This CDR3 comprises 16 residues. The CDR3 spells CASRSQGVGLGAEAFF. The CDR3 nucleotides read TGTGCCAGCCGCTCACAGGGGGTCGGGTTGGGCGCTGAAGCTTTCTTT.

This sequence joins TRBV7-8 and TRBJ2-5; TRBD2 matches 11 bases. Germline V gives CDR1 SGHVS, CDR2 FQNEAQ. The CDR3 consists of 15 residues. Germline trimming cut 4 bases from V and 5 bases from J; bases unmatched to any gene: 6. CDR3 coding DNA: TGTGCCAGCAGCTCGACTAGCGGGGCCCGGGAGACCCAGTACTTC. Residues: CASSSTSGARETQYF. Full variable domain (missing parts from reference TRBV7-8 and TRBJ2-5): GAGVSQSPRYKVAKRGQDVALRCDPISGHVSLFWYQQALGQGPEFLTYFQNEAQLDKSGLPSDRFFAERPEGSVSTLKIQRTQQEDSAVYLCASSSTSGARETQYFGPGTRLLVL.

The CDR3 nucleotides read TGTGCCAGCAGTGAAAGGAGAACAGCTTCTGGAAACACCATATATTTT. Translating it yields CASSERRTASGNTIYF. The rearrangement uses TRBV6-1 and TRBJ1-3; D call uncertain. V lost 2 bases, J lost 1 base, and 12 bases lay in between. Per the germline V gene, CDR1 is MNHNS and CDR2 is SASEGT. CDR3 length: 16 amino acids.

J is TRBJ2-1 and V is TRBV7-9; D is undetermined. V was pared by 2 bases and J by 8 bases, with 10 bases between. The CDR3 loop spans 13 amino acids. Germline V gene sequence: CDR1 SEHNR, CDR2 FQNEAQ (reference sequence). CDR3 protein: CASSLYQIHEQFF. CDR3 nucleotide sequence: TGTGCCAGCAGCTTATATCAGATCCATGAGCAGTTCTTC.